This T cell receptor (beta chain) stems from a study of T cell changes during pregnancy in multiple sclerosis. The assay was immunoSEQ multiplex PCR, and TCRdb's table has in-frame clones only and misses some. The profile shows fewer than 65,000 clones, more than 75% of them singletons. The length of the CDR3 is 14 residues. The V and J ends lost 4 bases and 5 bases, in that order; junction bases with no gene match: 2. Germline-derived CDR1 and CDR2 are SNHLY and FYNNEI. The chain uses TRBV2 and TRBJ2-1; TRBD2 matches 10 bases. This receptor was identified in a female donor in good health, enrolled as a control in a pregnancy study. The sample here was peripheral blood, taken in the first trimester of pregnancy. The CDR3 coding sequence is TGTGCCAGCAGTGGGACTAGCGGTCACAATGAGCAGTTCTTC. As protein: CASSGTSGHNEQFF.